Described below is a single T cell receptor beta chain sequence and its context. One end of the junction fails to match germline, which may point to a read error. This entry is derived from a study of blood T cell repertoires in COVID-19. In the source study's methods: Estimation of nucleated cell counts was performed using reference gene primer amplification. Clones were read by immunoSEQ multiplex PCR, and TCRdb kept only the in-frame ones, dropping some. The V and J calls and clone size come from that table; D and trimming were worked out from the DNA. The sample shows about 110,000 clones, roughly 81% of them seen only once. CDR1 is SGHNT and CDR2 is YYREEE in the germline V gene (reference sequence). The CDR3 runs 14 residues.

Material: peripheral blood. The receptor comes from a man aged 35-49 years with acute or convalescent COVID-19. J is TRBJ2-7 and V is TRBV5-4; TRBD1 matches 8 bases. Here the CDR3 reads CASSLGDRPPEQYF. CDR3 sequence (DNA): TGTGCCAGCAGTTTGGGGGACAGGCCCCCCGAGCAGTACTTC.